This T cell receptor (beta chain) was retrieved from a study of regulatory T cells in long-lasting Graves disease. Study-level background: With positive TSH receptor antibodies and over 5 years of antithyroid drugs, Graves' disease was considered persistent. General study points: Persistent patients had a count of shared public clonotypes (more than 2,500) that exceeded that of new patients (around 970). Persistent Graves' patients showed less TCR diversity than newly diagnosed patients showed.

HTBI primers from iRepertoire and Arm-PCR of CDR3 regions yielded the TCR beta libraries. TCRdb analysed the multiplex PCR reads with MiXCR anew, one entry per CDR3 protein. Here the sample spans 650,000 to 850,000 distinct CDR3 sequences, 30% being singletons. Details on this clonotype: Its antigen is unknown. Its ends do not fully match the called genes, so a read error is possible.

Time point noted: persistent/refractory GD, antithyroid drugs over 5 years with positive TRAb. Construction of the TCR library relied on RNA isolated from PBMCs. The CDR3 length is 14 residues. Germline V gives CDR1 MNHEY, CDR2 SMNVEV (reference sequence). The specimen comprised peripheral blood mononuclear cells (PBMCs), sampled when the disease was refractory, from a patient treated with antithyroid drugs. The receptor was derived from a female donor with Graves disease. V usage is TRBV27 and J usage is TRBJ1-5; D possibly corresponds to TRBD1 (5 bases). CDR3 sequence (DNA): TGTGCCGGCAGCGCCAGGGATAGCAATCAGCCCCAGCATTTT. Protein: CAGSARDSNQPQHF.